The table lists the clone carrying this T cell receptor (beta chain) with many counts. The library targeted TCRbeta and was prepared with unique molecular identifiers. TCRdb called the PCR reads again in MiXCR, with one record for every CDR3 protein. The table has 490,000 or so distinct CDR3 sequences, under 15% seen once; the top ten hold around 6%. The sample is drawn from a study of T-cell reconstitution after alpha-beta-depleted transplantation in children. V gave up 5 bases and J gave up 4 bases; unmatched junction bases: 18. CDR1 is DFQATT and CDR2 is SNEGSKA in the germline V gene (reference sequence). The CDR3 covers 17 residues.

Specimen: PBMCs from the stem cell graft donor, collected from the stem cell graft. The TCR was taken from a human donor who donated a stem cell graft to a child with combined immunodeficiency. The V call is TRBV20-1, the J call TRBJ2-5, with TRBD2 identical over 8 bases. This CDR3 reads CSAPSKGPAGAGETQYF. For the CDR3, the DNA is TGCAGTGCTCCCTCGAAGGGGCCAGCGGGAGCAGGAGAGACCCAGTACTTC.